The rows below give T cell receptor beta chains drawn from one sample of a study of blood T cells in healthy people across ages. A single record per CDR3 protein comes from TCRdb applying MiXCR to the 5' RACE reads. The table lists approximately 360,000 distinct CDR3 sequences, about 55% of them singletons. The specimen was blood. The source is a man aged 60-69 years in good health. Both conserved end residues are trimmed from each CDR3. The order of the fields is D gene, V gene, J gene, CDR3 protein. D genes are given only for firm matches.

D: NA
V: TRBV7-2
J: TRBJ1-2
CDR3: ASSSQSYGYT

D: NA
V: TRBV20-1
J: TRBJ2-7
CDR3: SSTIQGRNYEQY

D: NA
V: TRBV20-1
J: TRBJ1-2
CDR3: SARAGIYYGYT

D: TRBD2
V: TRBV15
J: TRBJ2-7
CDR3: ATSDRLAGGNEQY

D: TRBD1
V: TRBV2
J: TRBJ2-7
CDR3: ASQNRGHSYEQY

D: NA
V: TRBV7-2
J: TRBJ1-2
CDR3: ASSLAGQGNYGYT

D: TRBD2
V: TRBV24-1
J: TRBJ2-3
CDR3: ATSDLWAGDPDTQY

D: NA
V: TRBV11-2
J: TRBJ2-5
CDR3: ASSLFGGAQETQY

D: NA
V: TRBV20-1
J: TRBJ2-4
CDR3: SAGVAKNIQY

D: NA
V: TRBV4-3
J: TRBJ2-6
CDR3: ASSQETGSGANVLT

D: NA
V: TRBV29-1
J: TRBJ2-2
CDR3: SARQENTGELF

D: NA
V: TRBV7-2
J: TRBJ2-5
CDR3: ASSQGLTPETQY

D: NA
V: TRBV7-2
J: TRBJ2-5
CDR3: ASTLDGGTQY

D: NA
V: TRBV7-2
J: TRBJ2-6
CDR3: ASSLRVSSGANVLT

D: NA
V: TRBV20-1
J: TRBJ2-7
CDR3: SATTSNEQY

D: NA
V: TRBV20-1
J: TRBJ2-3
CDR3: SAGESDTQY

D: NA
V: TRBV29-1
J: TRBJ1-2
CDR3: SVPTPQTNYGYT

D: NA
V: TRBV6-2/TRBV6-3
J: TRBJ2-2
CDR3: ASSPPGELF

D: NA
V: TRBV29-1
J: TRBJ2-7
CDR3: SVGGDSTYEQY

D: NA
V: TRBV5-1
J: TRBJ1-5
CDR3: ASSLDGTNQPQH

D: NA
V: TRBV7-9
J: TRBJ2-3
CDR3: ASISDTQY

D: NA
V: TRBV12-3/TRBV12-4
J: TRBJ2-1
CDR3: ASRKMAGEQF

D: NA
V: TRBV20-1
J: TRBJ2-3
CDR3: SAPGTDTQY

D: NA
V: TRBV6-1
J: TRBJ2-1
CDR3: ATSVGKNEQF

D: NA
V: TRBV20-1
J: TRBJ2-7
CDR3: SAHRVGYEQY

D: TRBD1
V: TRBV20-1
J: TRBJ2-7
CDR3: SVNRGSAYEQY

D: TRBD1
V: TRBV7-2
J: TRBJ2-1
CDR3: ASSSWTGGNEQF

D: TRBD2
V: TRBV27
J: NA
CDR3: ASRVSSGKSLWETQY

D: NA
V: TRBV7-7
J: TRBJ2-1
CDR3: ASSLGDTNEQF

D: NA
V: TRBV4-2
J: TRBJ2-5
CDR3: ASSQDVEGTQY

D: TRBD2
V: TRBV12-3/TRBV12-4
J: TRBJ2-5
CDR3: ASSDGLVAGAGPEETRY

D: TRBD1
V: TRBV29-1
J: TRBJ2-2
CDR3: SVRQGTSGELF

D: NA
V: TRBV3-1
J: TRBJ2-3
CDR3: ASSQEWAAQGTSTDTQY

D: TRBD2
V: TRBV12-3/TRBV12-4
J: TRBJ2-5
CDR3: ASSNGLAGGSETQY

D: NA
V: TRBV7-8
J: TRBJ1-2
CDR3: ASSLARRYGYT